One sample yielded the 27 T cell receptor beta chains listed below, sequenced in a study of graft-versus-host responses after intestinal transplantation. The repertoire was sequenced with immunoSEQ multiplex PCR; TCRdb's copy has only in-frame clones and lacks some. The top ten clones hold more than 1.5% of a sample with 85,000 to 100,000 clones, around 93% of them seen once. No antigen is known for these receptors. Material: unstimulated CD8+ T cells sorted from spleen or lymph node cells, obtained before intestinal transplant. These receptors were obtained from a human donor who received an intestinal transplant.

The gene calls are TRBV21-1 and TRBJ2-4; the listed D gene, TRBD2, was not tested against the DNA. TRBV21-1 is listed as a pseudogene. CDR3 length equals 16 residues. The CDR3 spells CASSKVRGRAKNIQYF. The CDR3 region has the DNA TGTGCCAGCAGCAAAGTACGCGGGAGAGCCAAAAACATTCAGTACTTC.

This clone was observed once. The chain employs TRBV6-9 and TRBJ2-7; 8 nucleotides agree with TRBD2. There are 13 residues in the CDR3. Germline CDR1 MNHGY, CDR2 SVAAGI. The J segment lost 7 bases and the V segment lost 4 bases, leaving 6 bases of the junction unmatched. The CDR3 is CASSWGLVSEQYF. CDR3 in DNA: TGTGCCAGCAGTTGGGGACTAGTTAGTGAGCAGTACTTC.

The chain's CDR3 is CASSLSRAGYGYTF. The CDR3 DNA reads TGTGCCAGCAGTTTATCCCGGGCGGGCTATGGCTACACCTTC. This chain joins TRBV27 and TRBJ1-2; D is unresolved. The germline CDR1 and CDR2 sequences are MNHEY and SMNVEV (reference sequence). The CDR3 sequence is 14 residues long. The germline V and J ends were trimmed by 0 bases and 4 bases, with 9 bases remaining between them.

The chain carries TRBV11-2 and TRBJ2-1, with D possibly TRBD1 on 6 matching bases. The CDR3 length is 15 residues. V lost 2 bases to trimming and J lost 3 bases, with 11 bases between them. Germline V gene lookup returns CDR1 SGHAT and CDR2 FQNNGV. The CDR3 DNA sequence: TGTGCCAGCAGCTTAAGGGGGTCAGACTACAATGAGCAGTTCTTC. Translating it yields CASSLRGSDYNEQFF.

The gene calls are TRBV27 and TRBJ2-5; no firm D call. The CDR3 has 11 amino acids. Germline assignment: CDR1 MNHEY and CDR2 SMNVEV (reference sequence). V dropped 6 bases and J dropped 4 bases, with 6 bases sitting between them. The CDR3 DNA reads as TGTGCCAGCAGGTCCGGAGAGACCCAGTACTTC. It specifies CASRSGETQYF.

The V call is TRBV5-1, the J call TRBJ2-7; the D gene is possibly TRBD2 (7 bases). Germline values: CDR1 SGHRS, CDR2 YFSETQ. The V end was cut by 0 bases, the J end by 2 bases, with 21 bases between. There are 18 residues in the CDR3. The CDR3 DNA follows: TGCGCCAGCAGCTTGGGAGGGTCACAGGGAGGGTCCCCCTACGAGCAGTACTTC. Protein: CASSLGGSQGGSPYEQYF.

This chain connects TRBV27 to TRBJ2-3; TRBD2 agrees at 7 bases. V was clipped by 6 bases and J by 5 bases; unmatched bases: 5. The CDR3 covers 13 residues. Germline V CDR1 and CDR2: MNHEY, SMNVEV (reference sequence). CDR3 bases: TGTGCCAGCAGCCGGCGGGGGTTAGATACGCAGTATTTT. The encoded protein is CASSRRGLDTQYF.

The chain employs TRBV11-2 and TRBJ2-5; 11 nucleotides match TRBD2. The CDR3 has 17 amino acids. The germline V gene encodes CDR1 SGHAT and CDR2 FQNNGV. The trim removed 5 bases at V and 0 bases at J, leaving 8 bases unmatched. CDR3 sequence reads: CASSLPSSGGYQETQYF. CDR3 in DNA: TGTGCCAGCAGCCTACCCTCTAGCGGGGGGTACCAAGAGACCCAGTACTTC.

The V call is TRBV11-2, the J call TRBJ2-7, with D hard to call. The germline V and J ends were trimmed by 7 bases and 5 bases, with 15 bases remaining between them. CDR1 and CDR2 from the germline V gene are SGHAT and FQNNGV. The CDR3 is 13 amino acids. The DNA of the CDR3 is TGTGCCAGCACCCAGTCCTGGTTTCACGAGCAGTACTTC. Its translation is CASTQSWFHEQYF. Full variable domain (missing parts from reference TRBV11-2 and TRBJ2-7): EAGVAQSPRYKIIEKRQSVAFWCNPISGHATLYWYQQILGQGPKLLIQFQNNGVVDDSQLPKDRFSAERLKGVDSTLKIQPAKLEDSAVYLCASTQSWFHEQYFGPGTRLTVT.

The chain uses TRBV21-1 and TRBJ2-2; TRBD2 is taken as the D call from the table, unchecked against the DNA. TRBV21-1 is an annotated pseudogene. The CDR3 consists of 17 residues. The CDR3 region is CASSLRDGAINTGELFF. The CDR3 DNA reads TGTGCCAGCAGCCTGCGAGACGGAGCCATTAACACCGGGGAGCTGTTTTTT.

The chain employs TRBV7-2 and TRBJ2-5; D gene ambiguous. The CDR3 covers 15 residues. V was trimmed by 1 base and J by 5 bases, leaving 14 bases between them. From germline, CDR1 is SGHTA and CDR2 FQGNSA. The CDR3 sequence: CASSLDLAESETQYF. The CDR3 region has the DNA TGTGCCAGCAGCTTAGATCTGGCAGAATCGGAGACCCAGTACTTC.

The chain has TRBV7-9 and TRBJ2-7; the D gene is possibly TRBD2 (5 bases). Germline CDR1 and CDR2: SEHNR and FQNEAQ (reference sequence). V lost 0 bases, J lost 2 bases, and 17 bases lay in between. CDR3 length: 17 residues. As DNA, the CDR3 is TGTGCCAGCAGCTTAGCCCGGGCCGAGGGATTCCCCTACGAGCAGTACTTC. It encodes CASSLARAEGFPYEQYF. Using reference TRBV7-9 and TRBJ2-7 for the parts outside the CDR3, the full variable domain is DTGVSQNPRHKITKRGQNVTFRCDPISEHNRLYWYRQTLGQGPEFLTYFQNEAQLEKSRLLSDRFSAERPKGSFSTLEIQRTEQGDSAMYLCASSLARAEGFPYEQYFGPGTRLTVT.

CDR3 sequence (DNA): TGCGCCCGAAGGGGGGGGGAATACAATGAGCAGTTCTTC. Encoded protein: CARRGGEYNEQFF. The chain employs TRBV4-1 and TRBJ2-1; D is perhaps TRBD2 (7 bases). Trimming took off 11 bases at V and 4 bases at J, with 15 bases between the two ends. The CDR3 runs to 13 residues. Germline CDR1 is MGHRA and CDR2 is YSYEKL.

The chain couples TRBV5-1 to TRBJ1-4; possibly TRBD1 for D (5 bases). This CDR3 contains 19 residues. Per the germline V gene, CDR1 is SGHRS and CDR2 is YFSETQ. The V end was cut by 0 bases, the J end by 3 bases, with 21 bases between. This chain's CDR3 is CASSLVGVGGKTANEKLFF. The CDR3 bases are TGCGCCAGCAGCTTGGTCGGTGTTGGGGGGAAGACGGCTAATGAAAAACTGTTTTTT.

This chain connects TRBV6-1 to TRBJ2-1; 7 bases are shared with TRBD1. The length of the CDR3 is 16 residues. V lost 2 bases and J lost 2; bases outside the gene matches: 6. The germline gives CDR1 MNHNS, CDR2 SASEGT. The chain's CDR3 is CASSERRQGAYNEQFF. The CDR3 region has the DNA TGTGCCAGCAGTGAACGGAGGCAGGGGGCCTACAATGAGCAGTTCTTC.

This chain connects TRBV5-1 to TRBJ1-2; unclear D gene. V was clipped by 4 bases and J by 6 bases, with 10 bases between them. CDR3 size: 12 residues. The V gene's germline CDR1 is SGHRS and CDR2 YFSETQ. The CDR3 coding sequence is TGCGCCAGCAGCCCTGACGGGGATGGCTACACCTTC. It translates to CASSPDGDGYTF.

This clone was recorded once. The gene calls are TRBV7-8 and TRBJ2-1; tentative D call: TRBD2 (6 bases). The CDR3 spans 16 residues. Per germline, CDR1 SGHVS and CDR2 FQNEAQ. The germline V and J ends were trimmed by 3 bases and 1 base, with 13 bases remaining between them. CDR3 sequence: CASSFQAEGSYNEQFF. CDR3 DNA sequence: TGTGCCAGCAGCTTTCAGGCGGAGGGATCCTACAATGAGCAGTTCTTC.

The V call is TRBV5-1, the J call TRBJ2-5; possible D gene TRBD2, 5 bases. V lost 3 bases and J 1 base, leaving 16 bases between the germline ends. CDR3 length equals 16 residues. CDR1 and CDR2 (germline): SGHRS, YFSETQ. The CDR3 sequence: CASSSAEADLQETQYF. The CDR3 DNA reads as TGCGCCAGCAGCTCGGCGGAGGCCGACCTCCAAGAGACCCAGTACTTC.

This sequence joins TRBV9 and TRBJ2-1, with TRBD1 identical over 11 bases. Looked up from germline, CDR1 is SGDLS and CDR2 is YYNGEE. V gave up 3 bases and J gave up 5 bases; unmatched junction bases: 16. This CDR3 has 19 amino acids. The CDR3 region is CASSGVGWLRDRGNNEQFF. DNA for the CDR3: TGTGCCAGCAGCGGTGTCGGGTGGCTTCGGGACAGGGGGAACAATGAGCAGTTCTTC.

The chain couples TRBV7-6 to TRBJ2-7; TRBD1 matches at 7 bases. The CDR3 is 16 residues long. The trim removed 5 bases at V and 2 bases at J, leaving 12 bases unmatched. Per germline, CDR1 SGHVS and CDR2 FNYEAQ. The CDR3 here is CASSRPRTGGPYEQYF. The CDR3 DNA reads TGTGCCAGCAGCCGCCCGCGGACAGGTGGGCCCTACGAGCAGTACTTC.

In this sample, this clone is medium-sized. Here the CDR3 reads CASSYMGGTDTQYF. The CDR3, as DNA: TGTGCCAGCAGTTACATGGGGGGGACAGATACGCAGTATTTT. This chain joins TRBV27 and TRBJ2-3; 7 bases fit TRBD2. The trim removed 4 bases at V and 3 bases at J, leaving 4 bases unmatched. Germline loops: CDR1 MNHEY, CDR2 SMNVEV (reference sequence). CDR3 size: 14 residues.

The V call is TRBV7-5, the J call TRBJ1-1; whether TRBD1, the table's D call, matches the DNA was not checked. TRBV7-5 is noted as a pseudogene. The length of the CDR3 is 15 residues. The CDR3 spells CARSLAGGMNTEAFF. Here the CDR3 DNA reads TGTGCCAGAAGCTTAGCAGGGGGGATGAACACTGAAGCTTTCTTT.

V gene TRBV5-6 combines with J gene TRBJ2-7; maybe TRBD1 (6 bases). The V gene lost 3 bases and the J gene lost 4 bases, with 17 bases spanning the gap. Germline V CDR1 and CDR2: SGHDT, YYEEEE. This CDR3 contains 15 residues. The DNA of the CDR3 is TGTGCCAGCAGCTCCTCCGGGACACCGAGGTACGAGCAGTACTTC. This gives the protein CASSSSGTPRYEQYF.

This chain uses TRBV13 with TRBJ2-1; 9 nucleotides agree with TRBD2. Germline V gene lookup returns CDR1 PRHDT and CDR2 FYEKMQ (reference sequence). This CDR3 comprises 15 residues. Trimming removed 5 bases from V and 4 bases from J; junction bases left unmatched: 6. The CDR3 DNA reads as TGTGCCAGCAGCCCTCGAAGCGGGGGGTACAATGAGCAGTTCTTC. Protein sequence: CASSPRSGGYNEQFF.

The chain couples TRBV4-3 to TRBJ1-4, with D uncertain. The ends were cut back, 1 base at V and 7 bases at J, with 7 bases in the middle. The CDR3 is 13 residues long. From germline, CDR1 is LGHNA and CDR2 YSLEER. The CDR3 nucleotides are TGCGCCAGCAGCCAAGCTGGCGGTGAAAAACTGTTTTTT. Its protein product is CASSQAGGEKLFF.

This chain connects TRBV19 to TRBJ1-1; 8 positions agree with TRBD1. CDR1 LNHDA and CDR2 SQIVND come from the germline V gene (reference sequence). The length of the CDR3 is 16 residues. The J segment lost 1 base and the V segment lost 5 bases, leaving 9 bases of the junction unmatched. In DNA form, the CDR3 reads TGTGCCAGTAGTTATTACCAGGGGGCCGGGAACACTGAAGCTTTCTTT. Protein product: CASSYYQGAGNTEAFF.

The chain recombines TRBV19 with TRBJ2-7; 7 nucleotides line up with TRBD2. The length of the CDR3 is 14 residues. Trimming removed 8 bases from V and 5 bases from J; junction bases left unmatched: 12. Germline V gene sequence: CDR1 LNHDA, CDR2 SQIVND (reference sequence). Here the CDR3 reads CASPKRPSGHEQYF. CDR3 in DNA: TGTGCCAGTCCCAAGCGACCTAGCGGTCACGAGCAGTACTTC.